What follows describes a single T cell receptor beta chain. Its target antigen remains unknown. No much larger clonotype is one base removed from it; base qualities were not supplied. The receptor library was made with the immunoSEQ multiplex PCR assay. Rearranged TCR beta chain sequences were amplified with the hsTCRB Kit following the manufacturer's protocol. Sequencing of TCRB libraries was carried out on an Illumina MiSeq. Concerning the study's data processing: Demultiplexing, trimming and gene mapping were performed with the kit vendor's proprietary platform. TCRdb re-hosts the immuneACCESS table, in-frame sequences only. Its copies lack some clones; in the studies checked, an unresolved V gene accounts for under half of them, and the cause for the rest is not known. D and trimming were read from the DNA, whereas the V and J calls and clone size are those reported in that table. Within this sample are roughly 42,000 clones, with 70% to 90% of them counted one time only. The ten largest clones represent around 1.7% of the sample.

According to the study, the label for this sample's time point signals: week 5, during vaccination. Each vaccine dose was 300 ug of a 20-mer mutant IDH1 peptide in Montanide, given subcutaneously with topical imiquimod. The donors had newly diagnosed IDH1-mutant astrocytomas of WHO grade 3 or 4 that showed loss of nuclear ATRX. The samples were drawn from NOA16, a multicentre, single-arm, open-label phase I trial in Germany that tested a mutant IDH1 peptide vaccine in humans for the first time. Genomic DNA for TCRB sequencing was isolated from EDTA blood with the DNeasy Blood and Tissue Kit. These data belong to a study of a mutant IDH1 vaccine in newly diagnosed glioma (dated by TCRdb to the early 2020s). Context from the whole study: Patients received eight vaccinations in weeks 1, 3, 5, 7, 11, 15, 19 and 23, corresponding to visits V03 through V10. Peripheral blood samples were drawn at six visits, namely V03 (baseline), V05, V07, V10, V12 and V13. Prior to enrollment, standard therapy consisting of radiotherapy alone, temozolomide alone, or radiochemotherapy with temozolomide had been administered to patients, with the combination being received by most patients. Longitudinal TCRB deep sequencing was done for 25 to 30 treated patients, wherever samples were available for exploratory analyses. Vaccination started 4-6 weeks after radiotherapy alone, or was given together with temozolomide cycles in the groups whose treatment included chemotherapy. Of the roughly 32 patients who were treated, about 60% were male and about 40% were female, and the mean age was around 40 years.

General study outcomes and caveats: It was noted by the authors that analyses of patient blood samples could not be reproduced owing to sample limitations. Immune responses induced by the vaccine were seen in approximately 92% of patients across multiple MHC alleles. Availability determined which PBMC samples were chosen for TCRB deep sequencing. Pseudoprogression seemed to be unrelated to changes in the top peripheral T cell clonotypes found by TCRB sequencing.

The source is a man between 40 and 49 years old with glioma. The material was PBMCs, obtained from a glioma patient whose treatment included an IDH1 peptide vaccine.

DNA sequence: TGTGCCAGCTCACCGGGACAGGGGGCCGATACGCAGTATTTT. The encoded protein is CASSPGQGADTQYF. The V and J segments used are TRBV18 and TRBJ2-3, and 12 junction bases match TRBD1. The CDR1 and CDR2 encoded by the germline V gene are KGHSH and LQKENI. Inclusive of the bounding cysteine and phenylalanine, the CDR3 is 14 residues long. The entry retains the CDR3 DNA only, 42 bases that are in frame from base 1. Trimming leaves V shorter by 3 bases and J shorter by 6 bases, with the junction holding 1 base beyond the gene matches.